Following are 20 T cell receptor beta chains from one sample sequenced in a study of radiation and T cells in renal cell carcinoma. Some clones are missing from TCRdb's copy, which holds only in-frame ones; the method was immunoSEQ multiplex PCR. Among approximately 120,000 clones, about 81% were seen once, and the ten largest hold approximately 6.3%. As to time point: blood 2 weeks post-SBRT. Regarding treatment: 15 Gy SBRT to primary tumor, nephrectomy 4 weeks later. This material consisted of blood, taken from a patient whose treatment included radiotherapy and nephrectomy. The receptors were sampled from a man aged 50-60 years with renal cell carcinoma.

The genes are TRBV27 and TRBJ1-1; a weak D match, TRBD1 (5 bases). Trimming pared 5 bases from V and 1 base from J, leaving 11 bases between. The CDR3 totals 14 residues. Looked up from germline, CDR1 is MNHEY and CDR2 is SMNVEV (reference sequence). CDR3 sequence (DNA): TGTGCCAGCAGTCCCGTAGGGGCGAACACTGAAGCTTTCTTT. Its translation: CASSPVGANTEAFF.

The chain links TRBV10-3 to TRBJ1-2; D gene unclear. Looked up from germline, CDR1 is ENHRY and CDR2 is SYGVKD. V gave up 6 bases and J gave up 4 bases, with 15 bases separating them. This CDR3 region has 14 residues. Here the CDR3 DNA reads TGTGCCATCAGGGAGGCAGATTCTCTCTATGGCTACACCTTC. Encoded protein: CAIREADSLYGYTF.

This sequence joins TRBV4-1 and TRBJ2-2; 9 bases fit TRBD1. Germline V gene lookup returns CDR1 MGHRA and CDR2 YSYEKL. The length of the CDR3 is 14 residues. After removal of 8 bases from V and 3 bases from J, the junction contained 4 bases not matched to a gene. CDR3 in DNA: TGCGCCAGCGGACAGGGGCTGGACACCGGGGAGCTGTTTTTT. Translation: CASGQGLDTGELFF.

The rearrangement links TRBV11-3 to TRBJ1-5, with D unclear. The CDR3 spans 15 residues. V shed 5 bases and J shed 1 base, with 12 bases lying between them. Germline assignment: CDR1 SGHNT and CDR2 YENEEA. The CDR3 protein is CASSQATGSNQPQHF. In DNA, the CDR3 is TGTGCCAGCAGCCAAGCAACTGGGAGCAATCAGCCCCAGCATTTT.

This sequence joins TRBV2 and TRBJ2-7; no firm D call. Trimming removed 0 bases from V and 4 bases from J, with 16 bases in between. Germline values: CDR1 SNHLY, CDR2 FYNNEI. This CDR3 is 16 amino acids long. In DNA form, the CDR3 reads TGTGCCAGCAGTGAAGCGCTTCCAGGTAATCGGTACGAGCAGTACTTC. Protein sequence: CASSEALPGNRYEQYF.

The V gene is TRBV6-5, the J gene TRBJ1-4, with a tentative D call TRBD1 (5 bases). This CDR3 comprises 14 residues. V dropped 10 bases and J dropped 1 base, with 13 bases sitting between them. Germline CDR1 MNHEY, CDR2 SVGAGI. CDR3 in amino acids: CATSGAGTNEKLFF. The CDR3 DNA is TGTGCCACCTCTGGGGCCGGAACTAATGAAAAACTGTTTTTT.

The CDR3 nucleotides read TGCAGTGCTATAGGTAACTATGGCTACACCTTC. It specifies CSAIGNYGYTF. The chain joins TRBV20-1 to TRBJ1-2; D is unresolved. The CDR3 runs to 11 residues. V lost 4 bases and J lost 1, with 4 bases in between. Germline assignment: CDR1 DFQATT and CDR2 SNEGSKA (reference sequence).

In this sample, this clone turned up once. This chain joins TRBV5-1 and TRBJ2-7; the match to TRBD2 covers 7 bases. Per germline, CDR1 SGHRS and CDR2 YFSETQ. The V gene end was trimmed by 0 bases and the J gene end by 1 base; junction bases not matched to a gene: 4. The CDR3 totals 15 residues. In DNA form, the CDR3 reads TGCGCCAGCAGCTTGGGGACTAGTCCTTCCTACGAGCAGTACTTC. It yields the protein CASSLGTSPSYEQYF. The complete variable domain, with remaining parts taken from reference TRBV5-1 and TRBJ2-7, reads KAGVTQTPRYLIKTRGQQVTLSCSPISGHRSVSWYQQTPGQGLQFLFEYFSETQRNKGNFPGRFSGRQFSNSRSEMNVSTLELGDSALYLCASSLGTSPSYEQYFGPGTRLTVT.

This chain joins TRBV18 and TRBJ1-3, with D tentatively TRBD1 (6 bases). The CDR3 covers 16 residues. CDR1 is KGHSH, CDR2 LQKENI, per germline. Trimming cost V 2 bases and J 3 bases, with 14 bases left between them. CDR3 bases: TGTGCCAGCTCACCAGGTTCGGGGGCAGGTGGAAACACCATATATTTT. Residues: CASSPGSGAGGNTIYF.

The sample holds one count of this clone. The J gene is TRBJ1-1, the V gene TRBV2; D not resolved. The CDR3 contains 15 residues. V dropped 0 bases and J dropped 2 bases, with 10 bases sitting between them. Germline CDR1 and CDR2: SNHLY and FYNNEI. CDR3 DNA: TGTGCCAGCAGTGAAGCGCGAGGGTTTAACACTGAAGCTTTCTTT. It yields the protein CASSEARGFNTEAFF.

The chain links TRBV4-3 to TRBJ2-7; the D is unclear. V dropped 0 bases and J dropped 2 bases, with 17 bases sitting between them. The CDR3 is 17 residues long. Germline V gives CDR1 LGHNA, CDR2 YSLEER. The CDR3 DNA is TGCGCCAGCAGCCAAGATTTTTCAGGTGGGCGGACCTACGAGCAGTACTTC. This codes for CASSQDFSGGRTYEQYF.

This clone has only a few counts. The chain joins TRBV29-1 to TRBJ1-4; 10 nucleotides agree with TRBD1. Unmatched junction bases numbered 4, after V lost 5 bases and J lost 10 bases. Germline V gene sequence: CDR1 SQVTM, CDR2 ANQGSEA. This CDR3 contains 12 residues. The CDR3 spells CSVRTGGGKLFF. For the CDR3, the DNA is TGCAGCGTTCGGACAGGGGGGGGAAAACTGTTTTTT.

This clone was seen a single time. The genes are TRBV19 and TRBJ2-6; 8 positions agree with TRBD2. The CDR3 has 17 residues. Trimming took 8 bases from V and 2 from J; bases not matched to a gene: 11. Germline V lookup: CDR1 LNHDA, CDR2 SQIVND (reference sequence). In DNA form, the CDR3 reads TGTGCCAGTTCGCGATATAGCGGGGAAGCTGGGGCCAACGTCCTGACTTTC. Translating gives CASSRYSGEAGANVLTF.

The rearrangement links TRBV5-1 to TRBJ2-2; possible D gene TRBD2, 5 bases. Germline V lookup: CDR1 SGHRS, CDR2 YFSETQ. Trimming removed 1 base at V and 4 bases at J, with 11 bases between. The CDR3 runs 15 residues. CDR3 nucleotides: TGCGCCAGCAGCTTGAACGCGGGTGGCACCGGGGAGCTGTTTTTT. Protein: CASSLNAGGTGELFF.

The chain carries TRBV7-6 and TRBJ2-2, with D possibly TRBD1 on 7 matching bases. This CDR3 has 16 amino acids. V was trimmed by 1 base and J by 7 bases, leaving 16 bases between them. CDR1 and CDR2 from the germline V gene are SGHVS and FNYEAQ. This CDR3 reads CASSLGRQGGSGELFF. CDR3 DNA sequence: TGTGCCAGCAGCTTAGGAAGACAGGGAGGAAGCGGGGAGCTGTTTTTT.

The V and J genes are TRBV7-2 and TRBJ2-2; D ambiguous. Per the germline V gene, CDR1 is SGHTA and CDR2 is FQGNSA. CDR3 size: 14 residues. V was clipped by 1 base and J by 0 bases, with 3 bases between them. In DNA, the CDR3 is TGTGCCAGCAGCTTAGGCTCGAACACCGGGGAGCTGTTTTTT. It yields the protein CASSLGSNTGELFF. The full variable domain, its missing parts supplied by reference TRBV7-2 and TRBJ2-2, is GAGVSQSPSNKVTEKGKDVELRCDPISGHTALYWYRQSLGQGLEFLIYFQGNSAPDKSGLPSDRFSAERTGGSVSTLTIQRTQQEDSAVYLCASSLGSNTGELFFGEGSRLTVL.

The J gene is TRBJ1-5, the V gene TRBV19; TRBD1 aligns across 7 bases. CDR1 is LNHDA and CDR2 is SQIVND in the germline V gene (reference sequence). V shed 6 bases, J shed 3 bases, and the junction held 5 bases outside the gene matches. The CDR3 sequence is 14 residues long. The CDR3 spells CASRDRRNNQPQHF. CDR3 coding DNA: TGTGCCAGTAGGGACAGGAGAAACAATCAGCCCCAGCATTTT.

V is TRBV15 and J is TRBJ2-2; TRBD2 aligns across 7 bases. The CDR3 is 17 amino acids. V shed 0 bases, J shed 1 base, and the junction held 5 bases outside the gene matches. Germline V gives CDR1 LNHNV, CDR2 YYDKDF (reference sequence). This CDR3 is CATSRDLASGNTGELFF. The CDR3 nucleotides read TGTGCCACCAGCAGAGACCTCGCTAGCGGGAACACCGGGGAGCTGTTTTTT. Variable domain in full (rest from reference TRBV15 and TRBJ2-2): DAMVIQNPRYQVTQFGKPVTLSCSQTLNHNVMYWYQQKSSQAPKLLFHYYDKDFNNEADTPDNFQSRRPNTSFCFLDIRSPGLGDTAMYLCATSRDLASGNTGELFFGEGSRLTVL.

V gene TRBV18 combines with J gene TRBJ2-5; 7 bases are shared with TRBD1. The CDR3 is 17 amino acids. Germline CDR1 is KGHSH and CDR2 is LQKENI. J gave up 3 bases and V 0 bases, and 10 bases lay outside the gene matches. The CDR3 sequence: CASSPPIGTAEKETQYF. As DNA, the CDR3 is TGTGCCAGCTCACCACCGATCGGGACAGCCGAAAAAGAGACCCAGTACTTC.

This clone was seen once. The J gene is TRBJ1-5, the V gene TRBV28; 8 positions agree with TRBD1. The CDR3 length is 14 residues. Germline assignment: CDR1 MDHEN and CDR2 SYDVKM. The trim removed 7 bases at V and 10 bases at J, leaving 12 bases unmatched. This CDR3 reads CASTGGQGDRPQHF. As DNA, the CDR3 is TGTGCCAGCACGGGCGGACAGGGCGATCGTCCCCAGCATTTT.